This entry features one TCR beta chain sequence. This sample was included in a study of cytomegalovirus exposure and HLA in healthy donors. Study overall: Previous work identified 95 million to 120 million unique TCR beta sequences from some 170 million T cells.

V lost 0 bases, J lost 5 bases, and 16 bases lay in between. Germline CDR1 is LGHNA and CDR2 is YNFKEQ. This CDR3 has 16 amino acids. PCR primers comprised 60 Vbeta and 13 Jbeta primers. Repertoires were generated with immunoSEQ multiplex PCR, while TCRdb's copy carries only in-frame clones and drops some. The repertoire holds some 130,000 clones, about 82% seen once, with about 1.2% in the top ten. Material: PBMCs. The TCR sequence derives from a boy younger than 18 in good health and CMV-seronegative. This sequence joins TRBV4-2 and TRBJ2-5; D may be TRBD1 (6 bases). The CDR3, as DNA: TGTGCCAGCAGCCAAGACGTTGTGGGGGCCGGGGAGACCCAGTACTTC. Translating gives CASSQDVVGAGETQYF.